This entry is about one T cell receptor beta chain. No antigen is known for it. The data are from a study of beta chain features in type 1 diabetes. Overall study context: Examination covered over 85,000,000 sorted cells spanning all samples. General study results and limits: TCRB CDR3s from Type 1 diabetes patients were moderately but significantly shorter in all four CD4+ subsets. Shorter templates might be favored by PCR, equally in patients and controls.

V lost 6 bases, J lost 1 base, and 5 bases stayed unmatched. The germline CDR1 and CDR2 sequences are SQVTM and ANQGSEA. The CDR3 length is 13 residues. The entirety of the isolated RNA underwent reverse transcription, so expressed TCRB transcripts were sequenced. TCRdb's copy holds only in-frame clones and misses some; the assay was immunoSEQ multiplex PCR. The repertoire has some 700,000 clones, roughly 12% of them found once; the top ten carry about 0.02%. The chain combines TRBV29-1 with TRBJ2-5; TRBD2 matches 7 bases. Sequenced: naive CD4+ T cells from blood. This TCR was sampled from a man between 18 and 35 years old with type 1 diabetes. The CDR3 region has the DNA TGCAGCGTAGAAAGGACTAGCCAAGAGACCCAGTACTTC. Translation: CSVERTSQETQYF.